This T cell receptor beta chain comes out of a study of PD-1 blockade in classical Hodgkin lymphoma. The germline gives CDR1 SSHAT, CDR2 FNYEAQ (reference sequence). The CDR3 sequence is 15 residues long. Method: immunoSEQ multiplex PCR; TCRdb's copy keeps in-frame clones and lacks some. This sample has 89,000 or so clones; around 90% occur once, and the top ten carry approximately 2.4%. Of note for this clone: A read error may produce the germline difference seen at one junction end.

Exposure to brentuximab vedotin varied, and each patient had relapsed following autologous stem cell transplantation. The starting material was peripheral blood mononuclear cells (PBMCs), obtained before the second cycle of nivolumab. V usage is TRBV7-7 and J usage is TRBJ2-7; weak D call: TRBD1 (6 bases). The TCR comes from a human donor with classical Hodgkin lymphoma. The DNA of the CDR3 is TGTGCTAGCAGCTTAGCGTGGGGGCGCTCCTACGAGCAGTACTTC. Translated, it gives CASSLAWGRSYEQYF.